This T cell receptor (beta chain) was documented in a study of cytomegalovirus exposure and HLA in healthy donors. Between the trimmed V and J ends, which lost 1 base and 3 bases, there was a span of 16 bases. The CDR3 is 16 residues long. CDR1 and CDR2 (germline): SGHVS, FQNEAQ. Use of 60 Vbeta and 13 Jbeta primers characterized the PCR. Sequencing was performed with immunoSEQ multiplex PCR; in TCRdb, only in-frame clones are kept and a portion is missing. The table lists 150,000 to 200,000 clones, about four fifths of them singletons. The sequenced sample consisted of PBMCs. The source of this sequence is a woman aged 50 to 60 in good health and CMV-seronegative. The rearrangement joins TRBV7-8 to TRBJ2-7; D perhaps matches TRBD1 (6 bases). CDR3 nucleotides: TGTGCCAGCAGCTTAGGAGTGGGTCAGGGGAGCTACGAGCAGTACTTC. Its protein product is CASSLGVGQGSYEQYF.